The clone carrying this T cell receptor beta chain is categorized as medium-sized. This sample was taken from a study of spatial heterogeneity in lung cancer. Study summary: Detection consistently captured more beta-chain sequences than alpha-chain sequences.

The CDR3 is 13 residues long. V was clipped by 4 bases and J by 4 bases, with 10 bases between them. Germline V gene data show CDR1 as SGHTA and CDR2 as FQGNSA. Indicated time point: sample taken at primary tumor resection. Whole RNA came from tumor, nontumor lung or frozen PBMC and was sequenced without being sorted. TCR cDNA molecules each had a unique molecular identifier. One entry per CDR3 protein, called by TCRdb with MiXCR from the 5' RACE reads. The sample has approximately 2,500 distinct CDR3 sequences, about 4.4% seen once. This TCR derives from a female donor with early-stage non-small cell lung cancer. Sequenced here: normal lung tissue next to the tumor, sampled at surgery. The chain links TRBV7-2 to TRBJ1-2; D unresolved. For the CDR3, the DNA is TGTGCCAGCAGCTACACGTCGGTCTATGGCTACACCTTC. Residues: CASSYTSVYGYTF.